This entry is about one TCR beta chain. Its antigen remains unknown. TCRdb ran MiXCR on the reads and lists one entry per CDR3 protein. The table records a few hundred thousand distinct CDR3 sequences, around 25% of them present only once. The sample is drawn from a study of T cell repertoires in cytomegalovirus infection. Study background: An indication of both CMV infection and matching HLA type came from public TCR beta signatures.

V shed 4 bases and J 4 bases; nucleotides not matched to a gene: 5. Looked up from germline, CDR1 is ENHRY and CDR2 is SYGVKD. The CDR3 totals 16 residues. Sample: cultured PBMCs, taken from culture after CMV antigen stimulation. The chain carries TRBV10-3 and TRBJ2-6, with TRBD1 identical over 9 bases. This receptor was identified in a human donor in good health (CMV status not recorded). Some clones in this sample may be carry-over from other donors' samples. The CDR3 nucleotides are TGTGCCATCAGTGGGGACAGGGCGTGGGGGGCCAACGTCCTGACTTTC. Protein product: CAISGDRAWGANVLTF.